The 5 T cell receptor beta chains below all came from one sample that was sequenced in a study of identifying expanded T cells in peripheral blood (dated by TCRdb to about 2019). The library was prepared using the immunoSEQ multiplex PCR assay. This is the immuneACCESS table as TCRdb keeps it, with only in-frame sequences that have V and J called. A part of the clones is gone; compared with another copy, unresolved V genes explain less than half, and the rest is unexplained. Across this sample there are 97,000 or so clones, with about nine tenths seen only once. The top ten constitute less than 15% of the sample. Sequenced material: blood. These receptors were collected from a person aged 18 to 75 in good health.

V is TRBV7-9 and J is TRBJ1-5, with TRBD1 as a possible D gene (6 bases). The V gene's germline CDR1 is SEHNR and CDR2 FQNEAQ (reference sequence). The CDR3 covers 16 residues. V lost 1 base to trimming and J lost 3 bases, with 13 bases between them. This CDR3 is CASSLEGGTVNQPQHF. The CDR3 coding sequence is TGTGCCAGCAGCTTAGAGGGGGGAACCGTCAATCAGCCCCAGCATTTT. The full variable domain, rest sourced from reference TRBV7-9 and TRBJ1-5, is DTGVSQNPRHKITKRGQNVTFRCDPISEHNRLYWYRQTLGQGPEFLTYFQNEAQLEKSRLLSDRFSAERPKGSFSTLEIQRTEQGDSAMYLCASSLEGGTVNQPQHFGDGTRLSIL.

The genes are TRBV11-3 and TRBJ2-2; 7 bases are a match to TRBD1. J lost 0 bases, V lost 9 bases, and 4 bases had no gene match. The CDR3 is 14 residues long. CDR1 is SGHNT, CDR2 YENEEA, per germline. CDR3 protein: CASQTGPNTGELFF. In DNA form, the CDR3 reads TGTGCCAGTCAGACAGGGCCGAACACCGGGGAGCTGTTTTTT.

The chain uses TRBV6-5 and TRBJ1-1; D is possibly TRBD1 (5 bases). Germline CDR1 and CDR2: MNHEY and SVGAGI. Trimming stripped 5 bases from V and 5 bases from J, with 18 bases between. This CDR3 is built from 15 residues. The chain's CDR3 is CASSGNWQGGTEAFF. In DNA, the CDR3 is TGTGCCAGCAGTGGGAACTGGCAGGGAGGGACTGAAGCTTTCTTT.

This chain links TRBV9 with TRBJ2-3, with 11 bases that match TRBD2. Per the germline V gene, CDR1 is SGDLS and CDR2 is YYNGEE. The CDR3 is 18 residues long. The ends lost 4 bases at V and 1 base at J; junction bases unmatched: 11. In nucleotides, the CDR3 is TGTGCCAGCAGCCGCGCCTTAGGGACTAGCGGAGGCACAGATACGCAGTATTTT. It codes for CASSRALGTSGGTDTQYF.

This rearrangement joins TRBV18 to TRBJ1-2; the D gene is possibly TRBD1 (6 bases). Trimming removed 6 bases at V and 0 bases at J, with 11 bases between. Germline V lookup: CDR1 KGHSH, CDR2 LQKENI. This CDR3 comprises 14 residues. The CDR3 sequence is CASSLGGANYGYTF. The CDR3 region has the DNA TGTGCCAGCTCCCTAGGGGGGGCTAACTATGGCTACACCTTC. The full variable domain, completed using reference TRBV18 and TRBJ1-2, is NAGVMQNPRHLVRRRGQEARLRCSPMKGHSHVYWYRQLPEEGLKFMVYLQKENIIDESGMPKERFSAEFPKEGPSILRIQQVVRGDSAAYFCASSLGGANYGYTFGSGTRLTVV.